The 27 T cell receptor beta chains in this list originate from one sample, sequenced in a study of identical twins. TCRdb re-called the 5' RACE reads with MiXCR, one entry per CDR3 protein. The sample contains a few hundred thousand distinct CDR3 sequences, 7% to 9.5% of which appear only once. Material for sequencing was naive T cells sorted from blood. These receptors were collected from a woman between 50 and 59 years old in good health.

Only a few counts were recorded for this clonotype. V gene TRBV18 combines with J gene TRBJ2-1; D not resolved. V was pared by 1 base and J by 5 bases, with 9 bases between. CDR1 is KGHSH, CDR2 LQKENI, per germline. The CDR3 extends over 14 amino acids. DNA of the CDR3: TGTGCCAGCTCACCACTAGGCACGGACAATGAGCAGTTCTTC. This encodes CASSPLGTDNEQFF.

The chain carries TRBV4-2 and TRBJ2-5; D might be TRBD2 (6 bases). Between the trimmed V and J ends, which lost 2 bases and 7 bases, there was a span of 14 bases. Germline V lookup: CDR1 LGHNA, CDR2 YNFKEQ. CDR3 length equals 14 residues. CDR3: CASSQLGGEATQYF. The CDR3 coding sequence is TGTGCCAGCAGCCAACTCGGGGGAGAGGCGACCCAGTACTTC.

The chain combines TRBV10-3 with TRBJ2-7; TRBD1 matches at 7 bases. The junction had 8 bases not matched to a gene; V was cut back by 4 bases and J by 2 bases. The CDR3 contains 15 residues. Germline CDR1 is ENHRY and CDR2 is SYGVKD. The CDR3 sequence is CAISGRQGSPYEQYF. In nucleotides, the CDR3 is TGTGCCATCAGTGGTCGACAGGGATCTCCCTACGAGCAGTACTTC.

The gene calls are TRBV5-1 and TRBJ2-7; 7 bases agree with TRBD2. CDR3 length: 15 residues. Germline loops: CDR1 SGHRS, CDR2 YFSETQ. The V segment lost 2 bases and the J segment 2 bases; nucleotides outside the gene matches: 7. The CDR3 region is CASSFGAGLPYEQYV. The CDR3 nucleotides are TGCGCCAGCAGCTTTGGAGCGGGACTACCCTACGAGCAGTACGTC.

This clonotype showed up many times. The chain recombines TRBV15 with TRBJ1-1; D gene uncertain. The CDR3 consists of 13 residues. V was pared by 0 bases and J by 14 bases, with 16 bases between. Germline V gene lookup returns CDR1 LNHNV and CDR2 YYDKDF (reference sequence). CDR3 in DNA: TGTGCCACCAGCAGAGATAAGGCGGCGGCCGGGTTCTTT. The encoded protein is CATSRDKAAAGFF.

This clonotype was detected ten times or more. CDR3 nucleotides: TGTGCCAGCAGTTTAGGGCTAGCGGGAGGACTCCGTCTGTCAGATACGCAGTATTTT. The encoded protein is CASSLGLAGGLRLSDTQYF. The chain uses TRBV28 and TRBJ2-3; TRBD2 matches at 11 bases. V shed 2 bases, J shed 4 bases, and the junction held 14 bases outside the gene matches. Germline lookup yields CDR1 MDHEN and CDR2 SYDVKM. This CDR3 comprises 19 residues.

This clonotype was detected only a few times. The rearrangement joins TRBV5-6 to TRBJ2-3; 16 bases agree with TRBD2. The germline CDR1 and CDR2 sequences are SGHDT and YYEEEE. V lost 4 bases to trimming and J lost 6 bases; unmatched junction nucleotides: 5. The CDR3 is 16 amino acids. The CDR3 DNA is TGTGCCAGCAGCGTGGGACTAGCGGGAGGGCTCGATACGCAGTATTTT. The encoded protein is CASSVGLAGGLDTQYF.

The sample holds a few counts of this clonotype. The CDR3: CASSVATGETQYF. In DNA form, the CDR3 reads TGTGCCAGCAGCGTAGCTACAGGAGAGACCCAGTACTTC. The rearrangement links TRBV9 to TRBJ2-5; possibly TRBD1 for D (5 bases). Trimming removed 0 bases at V and 4 bases at J, with 7 bases between. This CDR3 has 13 amino acids. Germline CDR1 and CDR2: SGDLS and YYNGEE.

This clonotype was seen more than once but under ten times. This sequence joins TRBV11-2 and TRBJ2-3; 8 positions match TRBD1. The length of the CDR3 is 15 residues. The junction had 4 bases not matched to a gene; V was cut back by 3 bases and J by 2 bases. Germline V gene data show CDR1 as SGHAT and CDR2 as FQNNGV. The CDR3 DNA sequence: TGTGCCAGCAGCTTTCAACAGGGGGTCACAGATACGCAGTATTTT. Its protein is CASSFQQGVTDTQYF.

This clonotype was found many times. The V and J genes are TRBV18 and TRBJ2-2; 9 bases fit TRBD1. Germline-derived CDR1 and CDR2 are KGHSH and LQKENI. The CDR3 covers 15 residues. The V gene end was trimmed by 6 bases and the J gene end by 5 bases; junction bases not matched to a gene: 7. The CDR3 region is CASSPGQGRTGELFF. As DNA, the CDR3 is TGTGCCAGCTCTCCGGGACAGGGCAGGACCGGGGAGCTGTTTTTT. The full variable domain, in which reference TRBV18 and TRBJ2-2 provide the parts outside the CDR3, is NAGVMQNPRHLVRRRGQEARLRCSPMKGHSHVYWYRQLPEEGLKFMVYLQKENIIDESGMPKERFSAEFPKEGPSILRIQQVVRGDSAAYFCASSPGQGRTGELFFGEGSRLTVL.

The chain carries TRBV7-2 and TRBJ2-7; D call uncertain. Deletions cut 2 bases from V and 0 bases from J, with 11 bases between. The CDR3 covers 15 residues. Germline CDR1 and CDR2: SGHTA and FQGNSA. CDR3 amino acids: CASSLLVVGSYEQYF. The CDR3 DNA reads as TGTGCCAGCAGCTTATTAGTCGTTGGCTCCTACGAGCAGTACTTC.

This clonotype occurred a few times. J is TRBJ2-1 and V is TRBV27; 7 nucleotides match TRBD2. This CDR3 region has 16 residues. The V gene's germline CDR1 is MNHEY and CDR2 SMNVEV (reference sequence). With 3 bases clipped from V and 0 bases from J, the junction kept 5 bases outside the gene matches. CDR3 amino acids: CASSFPPSGSYNEQFF. CDR3 nucleotide sequence: TGTGCCAGCAGTTTCCCCCCTAGCGGCTCCTACAATGAGCAGTTCTTC.

This clonotype has a handful of counts. The chain recombines TRBV28 with TRBJ2-7; 10 positions agree with TRBD1. CDR3 length: 15 residues. Trimming removed 5 bases from V and 6 bases from J; junction bases left unmatched: 10. From germline, CDR1 is MDHEN and CDR2 SYDVKM. The CDR3: CASSSLSGTGVEQYF. Here the CDR3 DNA reads TGTGCCAGCAGTAGCCTCTCCGGGACAGGGGTCGAGCAGTACTTC.

This clonotype was picked up many times. This chain connects TRBV12-3 or TRBV12-4 to TRBJ2-1, with 10 positions matching TRBD2. The V gene end was trimmed by 2 bases and the J gene end by 6 bases; junction bases not matched to a gene: 4. This CDR3 is 15 amino acids long. The CDR3 bases are TGTGCCAGCAGTTTATGGGCTAGCGGGAGCAATGAGCAGTTCTTC. Translated, it gives CASSLWASGSNEQFF.

This rearrangement joins TRBV5-1 to TRBJ2-1; 7 nucleotides align to TRBD2. The CDR3 totals 17 residues. V shed 4 bases, J shed 2 bases, and the junction held 12 bases outside the gene matches. The germline gives CDR1 SGHRS, CDR2 YFSETQ. The CDR3 here is CASSHTGTTYTYNEQFF. Written as DNA, the CDR3 is TGCGCCAGCAGCCACACCGGGACTACCTATACCTACAATGAGCAGTTCTTC. The full variable domain, rest sourced from reference TRBV5-1 and TRBJ2-1, is KAGVTQTPRYLIKTRGQQVTLSCSPISGHRSVSWYQQTPGQGLQFLFEYFSETQRNKGNFPGRFSGRQFSNSRSEMNVSTLELGDSALYLCASSHTGTTYTYNEQFFGPGTRLTVL.

V is TRBV20-1 and J is TRBJ1-2; D is unclear. CDR3 length: 14 residues. The V and J ends lost 3 bases and 0 bases respectively, with 11 bases between them. CDR1 and CDR2 from the germline V gene are DFQATT and SNEGSKA (reference sequence). The CDR3 sequence is CSASEGTANYGYTF. CDR3 sequence (DNA): TGCAGTGCTAGTGAGGGCACCGCTAACTATGGCTACACCTTC.

The rearrangement uses TRBV4-1 and TRBJ2-1; maybe TRBD1 (7 bases). V lost 5 bases to trimming and J lost 11 bases, with 13 bases between them. Germline-derived CDR1 and CDR2 are MGHRA and YSYEKL. The CDR3 contains 12 residues. The CDR3 reads CASSSSGGKQFF. DNA for the CDR3: TGCGCCAGCAGCAGCTCAGGGGGGAAGCAGTTCTTC.

The chain combines TRBV11-2 with TRBJ2-7; 7 bases agree with TRBD2. The germline CDR1 and CDR2 sequences are SGHAT and FQNNGV. With V trimmed by 1 base and J by 2 bases, 2 bases remained unmatched. The CDR3 length is 14 residues. The CDR3 spells CASSLGGGTYEQYV. The CDR3 region has the DNA TGTGCCAGCAGCTTAGGCGGGGGAACCTACGAGCAGTACGTC.

V and J are TRBV11-3 and TRBJ2-7; D remains unclear. Trimming left V 0 bases short and J 9 bases short, with 18 bases between. CDR1 and CDR2 (germline): SGHNT, YENEEA. The CDR3 extends over 15 amino acids. CDR3 residues: CASSLDRGGAAGQYF. The CDR3, as DNA: TGTGCCAGCAGCTTAGATCGTGGTGGAGCCGCAGGGCAGTACTTC.

J is TRBJ1-4 and V is TRBV7-2; D ambiguous. V was shortened by 3 bases and J by 5 bases, with 13 bases between the two germline ends. Per germline, CDR1 SGHTA and CDR2 FQGNSA. The CDR3 length is 15 residues. The CDR3 nucleotides are TGTGCCAGCAGCTTGTTTTCTGCAGACAATGAAAAACTGTTTTTT. Translating it yields CASSLFSADNEKLFF.

The table lists this clonotype with many counts. The chain joins TRBV20-1 to TRBJ2-1, with TRBD2 matching over 13 bases. The CDR3 loop spans 15 amino acids. Trimming cost V 0 bases and J 9 bases; bases outside gene matches: 5. CDR1 is DFQATT and CDR2 is SNEGSKA in the germline V gene (reference sequence). The CDR3 coding sequence is TGCAGTGCTAGAGATAAGACTAGCGGGAGGCCTGAGCAGTTCTTC. The encoded protein is CSARDKTSGRPEQFF.

The chain employs TRBV11-3 and TRBJ2-5, with 9 bases lining up with TRBD1. This CDR3 region has 14 residues. Per germline, CDR1 SGHNT and CDR2 YENEEA. V was pared by 3 bases and J by 4 bases, with 3 bases of the junction left unmatched. CDR3 sequence: CASSFGTGLETQYF. As DNA, the CDR3 is TGTGCCAGCAGCTTTGGGACAGGGTTAGAGACCCAGTACTTC.

This clonotype has more than one count but fewer than ten. The rearrangement links TRBV2 to TRBJ1-4, with 10 bases fitting TRBD1. Germline lookup yields CDR1 SNHLY and CDR2 FYNNEI. The CDR3 length is 15 residues. With 7 bases clipped from V and 8 bases from J, the junction kept 10 bases outside the gene matches. Here the CDR3 reads CASTQDRGKREKLFF. The CDR3 DNA is TGTGCCAGCACCCAGGACAGGGGGAAGCGGGAAAAACTGTTTTTT.

This clonotype has only a few counts. The chain uses TRBV6-5 and TRBJ2-5; no definite D call. Germline CDR1 and CDR2: MNHEY and SVGAGI. The CDR3 is made up of 15 amino acids. V was pared by 2 bases and J by 5 bases, with 15 bases between. The CDR3 reads CASSYEGSDGETQYF. The CDR3, as DNA: TGTGCCAGCAGTTACGAAGGGTCGGATGGGGAGACCCAGTACTTC.

V and J are TRBV7-3 and TRBJ2-1; 8 nucleotides align to TRBD1. The CDR3 covers 16 residues. Germline CDR1 and CDR2: SGHTA and FQGTGA. J was trimmed by 8 bases and V by 4 bases; bases with no gene match: 13. DNA of the CDR3: TGTGCCAGCAGCTCCTCGACAGGGGCTGGGGGCGATGAGCAGTTCTTC. Translation gives CASSSSTGAGGDEQFF. Supplemented by reference TRBV7-3 and TRBJ2-1, the full variable domain reads GAGVSQTPSNKVTEKGKYVELRCDPISGHTALYWYRQSLGQGPEFLIYFQGTGAADDSGLPNDRFFAVRPEGSVSTLKIQRTERGDSAVYLCASSSSTGAGGDEQFFGPGTRLTVL.

This clonotype was observed a few times. The rearrangement links TRBV10-3 to TRBJ1-1, with D possibly TRBD1 on 5 matching bases. CDR1 and CDR2 (germline): ENHRY, SYGVKD. V lost 7 bases, J lost 0 bases, and 18 bases lay in between. CDR3 length: 16 residues. The CDR3 DNA follows: TGTGCCATCACCCTAACCGAGACAGACGTGAACACTGAAGCTTTCTTT. Its protein is CAITLTETDVNTEAFF.

The rearrangement links TRBV18 to TRBJ2-7; tentative D call: TRBD2 (5 bases). The CDR3 has 13 residues. The V end lost 0 bases, the J end lost 6 bases, and 9 bases lay between the germline ends. Per the germline V gene, CDR1 is KGHSH and CDR2 is LQKENI. The CDR3 coding sequence is TGTGCCAGCTCACCACCGTCTAGCACCGAGCAGTACTTC. Its translation is CASSPPSSTEQYF. The variable domain in full, with the rest retrieved from reference TRBV18 and TRBJ2-7, is NAGVMQNPRHLVRRRGQEARLRCSPMKGHSHVYWYRQLPEEGLKFMVYLQKENIIDESGMPKERFSAEFPKEGPSILRIQQVVRGDSAAYFCASSPPSSTEQYFGPGTRLTVT.